Each of the 7 T cell receptor beta chains below was sequenced from the same sample in a study of identical twins. Using its own MiXCR run on the 5' RACE reads, TCRdb lists one record per CDR3 protein. The sample consists of around 240,000 distinct CDR3 sequences, around 6.6% of them appearing once. This sample also appeared in a second study, on yellow fever vaccine responses in identical twins.

Input material: memory (CD45RO+) T cells sorted from blood. These receptors were collected from a young woman in good health.

The chain is built from TRBV20-1 and TRBJ1-5; no reliable D call. The V gene lost 3 bases and the J gene lost 6 bases, with 12 bases spanning the gap. This CDR3 has 13 residues. The germline V gene encodes CDR1 DFQATT and CDR2 SNEGSKA (reference sequence). In DNA form, the CDR3 reads TGCAGTGCTAGGTCAGGAATAGGTCAGCCCCAGCATTTT. It yields the protein CSARSGIGQPQHF.

The chain joins TRBV20-1 to TRBJ1-1; D call uncertain. The CDR3 sequence is 13 residues long. V gave up 5 bases and J gave up 11 bases, with 21 bases separating them. Germline V gene sequence: CDR1 DFQATT, CDR2 SNEGSKA (reference sequence). The CDR3 DNA follows: TGCAGTGCTCCCCCTGGTCAGTTGGGAGCGGCTTTCTTT. Protein product: CSAPPGQLGAAFF.

This clonotype was recorded at least ten times. The rearrangement joins TRBV7-6 to TRBJ2-2, with D unresolved. Germline-derived CDR1 and CDR2 are SGHVS and FNYEAQ. Trimming took 3 bases from V and 3 from J, leaving 5 bases between them. This CDR3 is 13 amino acids long. The CDR3 region has the DNA TGTGCCAGCAGCTTCCGTTACACCGGGGAGCTGTTTTTT. Translated, it gives CASSFRYTGELFF. The full variable domain, completed using reference TRBV7-6 and TRBJ2-2, is GAGVSQSPRYKVTKRGQDVALRCDPISGHVSLYWYRQALGQGPEFLTYFNYEAQQDKSGLPNDRFSAERPEGSISTLTIQRTEQRDSAMYRCASSFRYTGELFFGEGSRLTVL.

The chain joins TRBV12-3 or TRBV12-4 to TRBJ2-6, with a possible D match to TRBD1 (6 bases). This CDR3 region has 15 residues. V lost 5 bases and J lost 2, with 10 bases in between. CDR3 region: CASSPGATGANVLTF. The CDR3 DNA sequence: TGTGCCAGCAGTCCAGGGGCCACTGGGGCCAACGTCCTGACTTTC.

This clonotype was observed many times. The chain carries TRBV5-1 and TRBJ1-1; D is ambiguous. V lost 0 bases and J 4 bases, leaving 16 bases between the germline ends. This CDR3 comprises 16 residues. Germline lookup yields CDR1 SGHRS and CDR2 YFSETQ. The CDR3, as DNA: TGCGCCAGCAGCTTGGGCAGGCAAACTCCACCCACTGAAGCTTTCTTT. Translating gives CASSLGRQTPPTEAFF.

This chain uses TRBV19 with TRBJ2-1, with D possibly TRBD1 on 6 matching bases. Per the germline V gene, CDR1 is LNHDA and CDR2 is SQIVND (reference sequence). The V end was cut by 4 bases, the J end by 3 bases, with 7 bases between. This CDR3 comprises 13 residues. This chain's CDR3 is CASSRDIYNEQFF. CDR3 DNA sequence: TGTGCCAGTAGTAGGGACATCTACAATGAGCAGTTCTTC.

In this sample, this clonotype turned up a few times. The rearrangement joins TRBV2 to TRBJ2-7; D may be TRBD2 (6 bases). The CDR3 sequence is 14 residues long. V lost 4 bases and J lost 3, with 13 bases in between. Germline-derived CDR1 and CDR2 are SNHLY and FYNNEI. In DNA form, the CDR3 reads TGTGCCAGCAGTGTTGACGGGAGAGACTACGAGCAGTACTTC. As protein: CASSVDGRDYEQYF.